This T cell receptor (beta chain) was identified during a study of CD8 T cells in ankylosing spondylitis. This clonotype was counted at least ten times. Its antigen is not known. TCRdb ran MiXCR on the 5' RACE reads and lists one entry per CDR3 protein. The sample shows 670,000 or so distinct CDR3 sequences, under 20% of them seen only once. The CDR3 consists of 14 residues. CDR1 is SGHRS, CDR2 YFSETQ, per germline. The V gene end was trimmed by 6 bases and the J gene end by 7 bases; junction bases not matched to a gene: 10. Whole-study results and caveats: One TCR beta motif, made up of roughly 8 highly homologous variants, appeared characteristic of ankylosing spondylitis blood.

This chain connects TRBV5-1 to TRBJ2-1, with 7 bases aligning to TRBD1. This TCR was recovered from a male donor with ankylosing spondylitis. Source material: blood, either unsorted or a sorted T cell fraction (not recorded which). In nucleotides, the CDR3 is TGCGCCAGCAACACGGGACAGACGAGAAATGAGCAGTTCTTC. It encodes CASNTGQTRNEQFF.